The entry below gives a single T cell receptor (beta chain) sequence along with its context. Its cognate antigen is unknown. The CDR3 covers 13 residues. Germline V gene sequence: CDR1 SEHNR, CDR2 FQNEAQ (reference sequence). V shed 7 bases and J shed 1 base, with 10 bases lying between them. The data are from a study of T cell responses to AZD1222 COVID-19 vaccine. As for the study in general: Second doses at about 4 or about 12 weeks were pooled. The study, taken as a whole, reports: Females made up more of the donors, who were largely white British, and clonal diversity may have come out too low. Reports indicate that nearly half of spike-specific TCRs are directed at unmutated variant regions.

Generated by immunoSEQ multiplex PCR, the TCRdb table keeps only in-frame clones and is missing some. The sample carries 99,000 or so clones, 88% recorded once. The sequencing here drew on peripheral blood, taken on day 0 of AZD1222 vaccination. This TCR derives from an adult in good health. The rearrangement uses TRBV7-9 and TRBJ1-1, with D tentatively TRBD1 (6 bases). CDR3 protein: CASILQGNTEAFF. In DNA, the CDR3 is TGTGCCAGCATTTTACAGGGGAACACTGAAGCTTTCTTT.